These 27 T cell receptor beta chains share one sample of origin, sequenced in a study of shared clonotypes between healthy human individuals. Method: immunoSEQ multiplex PCR; TCRdb's copy keeps in-frame clones and lacks some. The repertoire holds about 2.3 million clones, with 85% to 95% as singletons. The sample taken for sequencing was naive CD4+ T cells from PBMCs. Subset noted: CD45RA+ positively selected. These receptors were collected from a man between 18 and 29 years old in good health. Some clones in this sample may be carry-over from other donors' samples.

V usage is TRBV7-2 and J usage is TRBJ2-7; D unclear. The CDR3 sequence is 14 residues long. Germline values: CDR1 SGHTA, CDR2 FQGNSA. V shed 1 base and J shed 2 bases, with 9 bases lying between them. The CDR3 bases are TGTGCCAGCAGCTTAGGGCAGACCACCTACGAGCAGTACTTC. Its protein is CASSLGQTTYEQYF.

The chain combines TRBV5-1 with TRBJ2-1; TRBD1 agrees at 9 bases. The CDR3 contains 14 residues. The ends lost 4 bases at V and 10 bases at J; junction bases unmatched: 9. Germline V gives CDR1 SGHRS, CDR2 YFSETQ. CDR3 in DNA: TGCGCCAGCAGCCTCGTCCCGGGACAGGGAGAGCAGTTCTTC. This gives the protein CASSLVPGQGEQFF.

This chain uses TRBV27 with TRBJ1-5, with TRBD1 matching 9 bases. The trim removed 5 bases at V and 3 bases at J, leaving 11 bases unmatched. CDR3 size: 17 residues. Germline V gene lookup returns CDR1 MNHEY and CDR2 SMNVEV (reference sequence). The CDR3 here is CASSLIFDRGDNQPQHF. DNA for the CDR3: TGTGCCAGCAGTCTGATATTCGACAGGGGGGACAATCAGCCCCAGCATTTT.

The J gene is TRBJ2-1, the V gene TRBV6-5; 9 bases are shared with TRBD2. Germline CDR1 reads MNHEY; CDR2 reads SVGAGI. The CDR3 spans 15 residues. V gave up 0 bases and J gave up 8 bases; unmatched junction bases: 5. Written as DNA, the CDR3 is TGTGCCAGCAGTTACTCAGGTAGCGGGAGCTATGAGCAGTTCTTC. This codes for CASSYSGSGSYEQFF.

The chain links TRBV4-1 to TRBJ1-2; maybe TRBD1 (5 bases). The germline V gene has CDR1 MGHRA and CDR2 YSYEKL. The CDR3 covers 15 residues. Trimming stripped 2 bases from V and 2 bases from J, with 12 bases between. The chain's CDR3 is CASSQSPRQNYGYTF. DNA for the CDR3: TGCGCCAGCAGCCAAAGTCCTCGACAGAACTATGGCTACACCTTC.

The chain's CDR3 is CASSYSGMRRDIQYF. CDR3 bases: TGTGCCAGCAGTTACTCTGGGATGAGGCGTGACATTCAGTACTTC. The chain employs TRBV6-5 and TRBJ2-4; D gene unclear. CDR3 size: 15 residues. Trimming left V 0 bases short and J 8 bases short, with 14 bases between. CDR1 and CDR2 (germline): MNHEY, SVGAGI.

The CDR3 loop reads CASSEENDWGEKLFF. The CDR3 DNA reads as TGTGCCAGCAGTGAAGAGAACGACTGGGGTGAAAAACTGTTTTTT. V is TRBV2 and J is TRBJ1-4; D remains ambiguous. Trimming took 1 base from V and 7 from J, leaving 13 bases between them. Germline V gives CDR1 SNHLY, CDR2 FYNNEI. The CDR3 is made up of 15 amino acids.

This clone appeared once. J is TRBJ2-5 and V is TRBV28; possible D gene TRBD2, 5 bases. The J call may be wrong; the DNA end is better matched by TRBJ2-7. The CDR3 totals 14 residues. The germline V gene encodes CDR1 MDHEN and CDR2 SYDVKM. DNA for the CDR3: TGTGCCAGCAGTTCCGACGGGGAATCCTACGAGCAGTACTTC. This sequence encodes CASSSDGESYEQYF.

This rearrangement joins TRBV6-5 to TRBJ2-1; 8 positions agree with TRBD1. Germline V gene data show CDR1 as MNHEY and CDR2 as SVGAGI. The length of the CDR3 is 15 residues. Trimming removed 6 bases from V and 8 bases from J; junction bases left unmatched: 12. CDR3 sequence: CASRPTDRGRDEQFF. The CDR3 DNA reads as TGTGCCAGCAGGCCTACAGACAGGGGTAGGGATGAGCAGTTCTTC.

The J gene is TRBJ1-3, the V gene TRBV7-3, with D tentatively TRBD1 (6 bases). The CDR3 runs to 16 residues. Per the germline V gene, CDR1 is SGHTA and CDR2 is FQGTGA. Trimming pared 5 bases from V and 0 bases from J, leaving 14 bases between. The CDR3 reads CASSRGPGASGNTIYF. CDR3 nucleotide sequence: TGTGCCAGCAGCCGTGGCCCAGGGGCCTCTGGAAACACCATATATTTT.

The chain is built from TRBV6-6 and TRBJ2-7; D remains unclear. CDR3 length equals 14 residues. Per germline, CDR1 MNHNY and CDR2 SVGAGI (reference sequence). The V end lost 0 bases, the J end lost 0 bases, and 6 bases lay between the germline ends. The CDR3 bases are TGTGCCAGCAGTTACTCGGCGATCTCCTACGAGCAGTACTTC. This sequence encodes CASSYSAISYEQYF.

This chain connects TRBV2 to TRBJ2-2, with 7 bases identical to TRBD2. Germline V gene sequence: CDR1 SNHLY, CDR2 FYNNEI. This CDR3 is 15 amino acids long. The V segment lost 11 bases and the J segment 3 bases; nucleotides outside the gene matches: 12. The CDR3 DNA sequence: TGTGCCGGGGGAGGCCAGCGGGACCACACCGGGGAGCTGTTTTTT. Its protein is CAGGGQRDHTGELFF.

About this clone itself: Other DNA sequences in the sample encode the same CDR3. The chain joins TRBV5-1 to TRBJ1-1; D is uncertain. The CDR3 length is 14 residues. V was cut by 3 bases and J by 1 base, with 10 bases left in between. CDR1 is SGHRS, CDR2 YFSETQ, per germline. CDR3 residues: CASSSDRGNTEAFF. The CDR3 region has the DNA TGCGCCAGCAGCTCAGATCGGGGGAACACTGAAGCTTTCTTT.

V usage is TRBV28 and J usage is TRBJ1-6; 7 bases agree with TRBD1. This CDR3 has 11 amino acids. Per the germline V gene, CDR1 is MDHEN and CDR2 is SYDVKM. The V and J ends lost 7 bases and 17 bases, in that order; junction bases with no gene match: 8. In DNA form, the CDR3 reads TGTGCCAGCACCGGAGGACAGGCCATCCACTTT. Protein product: CASTGGQAIHF.

This chain uses TRBV6-5 with TRBJ1-1; D call uncertain. Germline-derived CDR1 and CDR2 are MNHEY and SVGAGI. This CDR3 is built from 13 residues. V lost 7 bases to trimming and J lost 5 bases, with 14 bases between them. This chain's CDR3 is CASTEQTGTEAFF. For the CDR3, the DNA is TGTGCCAGCACGGAACAAACGGGAACTGAAGCTTTCTTT.

V usage is TRBV27 and J usage is TRBJ1-2, with TRBD1 as a possible D gene (5 bases). Germline V gives CDR1 MNHEY, CDR2 SMNVEV (reference sequence). The CDR3 contains 14 residues. V lost 7 bases to trimming and J lost 3 bases, with 15 bases between them. The CDR3 here is CASTPFGGDYGYTF. The CDR3, as DNA: TGTGCCAGCACCCCCTTCGGGGGTGACTATGGCTACACCTTC.

The table lists this clone with a few counts. The same CDR3 arises from other DNA sequences in this sample as well. This chain joins TRBV5-1 and TRBJ2-7; 10 nucleotides agree with TRBD1. The CDR3 is made up of 14 amino acids. Germline values: CDR1 SGHRS, CDR2 YFSETQ. The J segment lost 3 bases and the V segment lost 4 bases, leaving 4 bases of the junction unmatched. CDR3 loop: CASSPRDRGYEQYF. The CDR3 bases are TGCGCCAGCAGCCCCCGGGACAGGGGCTACGAGCAGTACTTC. The complete variable domain, with remaining parts taken from reference TRBV5-1 and TRBJ2-7, reads KAGVTQTPRYLIKTRGQQVTLSCSPISGHRSVSWYQQTPGQGLQFLFEYFSETQRNKGNFPGRFSGRQFSNSRSEMNVSTLELGDSALYLCASSPRDRGYEQYFGPGTRLTVT.

The V gene is TRBV6-1, the J gene TRBJ2-2, with a tentative D call TRBD1 (6 bases). V lost 6 bases and J lost 0, with 11 bases in between. CDR3 size: 15 residues. Germline V lookup: CDR1 MNHNS, CDR2 SASEGT. Here the CDR3 reads CASRTGPTNTGELFF. The CDR3 nucleotides are TGTGCCAGCAGGACAGGCCCAACGAACACCGGGGAGCTGTTTTTT.

The chain uses TRBV7-2 and TRBJ2-5; maybe TRBD2 (5 bases). The closer fit of TRBJ2-7 to the DNA end suggests the J call may be wrong. The CDR3 is 16 amino acids. CDR1 is SGHTA, CDR2 FQGNSA, per germline. As DNA, the CDR3 is TGTGCCAGCAGCATGATGAGCACAGCGGTTGCCTACGAGCAGTACTTC. Its protein is CASSMMSTAVAYEQYF.

This clone has only one observation. The chain has TRBV4-1 and TRBJ2-2, with TRBD1 matching 10 bases. The CDR3 totals 21 residues. Trimming at V came to 0 bases and at J to 6 bases, leaving 19 bases not matched to a gene. CDR1 MGHRA and CDR2 YSYEKL come from the germline V gene. The CDR3 protein is CASSQEVIRVGQGEIAGELFF. In nucleotides, the CDR3 is TGCGCCAGCAGCCAAGAGGTTATTAGGGTAGGACAGGGGGAAATCGCCGGGGAGCTGTTTTTT.

The genes are TRBV25-1 and TRBJ1-1; 9 nucleotides agree with TRBD1. This CDR3 has 13 amino acids. Per the germline V gene, CDR1 is MGHDK and CDR2 is SYGVNS. Trimming removed 6 bases from V and 5 bases from J; junction bases left unmatched: 4. The CDR3 nucleotides read TGTGCCAGCAGGGGACAGGGTCTGACTGAAGCTTTCTTT. This codes for CASRGQGLTEAFF.

The chain employs TRBV14 and TRBJ2-7; TRBD2 matches at 8 bases. Germline loops: CDR1 SGHDN, CDR2 FVKESK. V lost 1 base and J lost 2; bases outside the gene matches: 1. The CDR3 has 14 amino acids. For the CDR3, the DNA is TGTGCCAGCAGCCAAGCGGGAGGGACCTACGAGCAGTACTTC. Its protein product is CASSQAGGTYEQYF.

The chain joins TRBV30 to TRBJ1-2; maybe TRBD1 (5 bases). The germline V gene encodes CDR1 GTSNPN and CDR2 SVGIG (reference sequence). V dropped 0 bases and J dropped 6 bases, with 11 bases sitting between them. The CDR3 contains 13 residues. The CDR3 protein is CAWSVGVGDGYTF. CDR3 nucleotides: TGTGCCTGGAGTGTAGGGGTCGGGGATGGCTACACCTTC.

In regard to this clone: This same CDR3 is encoded by further DNA sequences in the sample. The rearrangement links TRBV11-3 to TRBJ2-3; 15 bases match TRBD2. In germline, CDR1 is SGHNT, CDR2 YENEEA. The CDR3 runs 16 residues. Germline trimming cut 5 bases from V and 3 bases from J; bases unmatched to any gene: 3. CDR3 sequence (DNA): TGTGCCAGCAGCCTGGGACTAGCGGGAGGTACAGATACGCAGTATTTT. It codes for CASSLGLAGGTDTQYF.

This clone was seen once. The V gene is TRBV27, the J gene TRBJ2-2, with 10 positions matching TRBD2. In germline, CDR1 is MNHEY, CDR2 SMNVEV (reference sequence). V trimming: 0 bases; J trimming: 8 bases; junction bases outside the gene matches: 6. This CDR3 spans 16 amino acids. As DNA, the CDR3 is TGTGCCAGCAGTTTATCCCTAGCGGGAGCGTCGGGGGAGCTGTTTTTT. Amino acids: CASSLSLAGASGELFF.

The rearrangement uses TRBV30 and TRBJ2-3, with D perhaps TRBD2 (7 bases). The CDR3 has 15 amino acids. The germline V and J ends were trimmed by 0 bases and 2 bases, with 12 bases remaining between them. Germline V gene lookup returns CDR1 GTSNPN and CDR2 SVGIG (reference sequence). As DNA, the CDR3 is TGTGCCTGGAGTGTGGGAGGGGGGGTCACAGATACGCAGTATTTT. It yields the protein CAWSVGGGVTDTQYF.

The chain uses TRBV7-3 and TRBJ2-2, with D possibly being TRBD2 (6 bases). Germline CDR1 is SGHTA and CDR2 is FQGTGA. CDR3 size: 17 residues. The V end lost 2 bases, the J end lost 3 bases, and 16 bases lay between the germline ends. CDR3 loop: CASSLFLRLDYTGELFF. The CDR3 bases are TGTGCCAGCAGCTTATTTTTGAGACTAGACTACACCGGGGAGCTGTTTTTT. The full variable domain, completed using reference TRBV7-3 and TRBJ2-2, is GAGVSQTPSNKVTEKGKYVELRCDPISGHTALYWYRQSLGQGPEFLIYFQGTGAADDSGLPNDRFFAVRPEGSVSTLKIQRTERGDSAVYLCASSLFLRLDYTGELFFGEGSRLTVL.